The entry below gives a single T cell receptor beta chain sequence along with its context. Its antigen is not identified. TCRdb processed the RT-PCR reads anew with MiXCR; each CDR3 protein has one entry. This sample has roughly 500,000 distinct CDR3 sequences, with approximately 17% found just once. This CDR3 has 15 amino acids. This sample stems from a study of response to subunit inactivated influenza vaccine. Findings of the study overall: Each seasonal influenza vaccination, the authors suggested, recruits few new T cells.

The gene calls are TRBV21-1 and TRBJ2-7; TRBD1, the D gene given by the table, was not confirmed from the DNA. TRBV21-1 constitutes a pseudogene. The TCR sequence derives from a man in his fifties or sixties who received an inactivated influenza vaccine. The sample was CD4+ T cells sorted from PBMCs, taken less than 30 months after vaccination. This CDR3 reads CARSSSGQIAYEQYF. The CDR3 DNA reads TGTGCCAGAAGCTCCTCGGGCCAGATCGCCTACGAGCAGTACTTC.